This T cell receptor (beta chain) was observed in a study of T cells in Graves' hyperthyroidism and ophthalmopathy. This clonotype was counted between two and nine times. Germline CDR1 is LNHNV and CDR2 is YYDKDF (reference sequence). With 1 base removed from V and 1 base from J, the gap between germline ends came to 25 bases. This CDR3 has 20 residues. Template material for amplifying TCR beta CDR3 regions consisted of RNA transcripts. HTBI primers were the set used in a first-round RT-PCR of the TCR CDR3. TCRdb re-analysed the multiplex PCR reads in MiXCR, keeping a single row per CDR3 protein. The table records roughly 500,000 distinct CDR3 sequences, about 22% of them present only once.

The genes are TRBV15 and TRBJ1-1; the D gene is possibly TRBD1 (6 bases). The sequence came from a woman between 70 and 85 years old with Graves' ophthalmopathy. Sequencing was carried out using blood. CDR3 DNA: TGTGCCACCAGCAGAGGATTAATTGGTGTCTGGGGGCGCGGGAACACTGAAGCTTTCTTT. Protein: CATSRGLIGVWGRGNTEAFF. Filled out from reference TRBV15 and TRBJ1-1, the complete variable domain reads DAMVIQNPRYQVTQFGKPVTLSCSQTLNHNVMYWYQQKSSQAPKLLFHYYDKDFNNEADTPDNFQSRRPNTSFCFLDIRSPGLGDTAMYLCATSRGLIGVWGRGNTEAFFGQGTRLTVV.